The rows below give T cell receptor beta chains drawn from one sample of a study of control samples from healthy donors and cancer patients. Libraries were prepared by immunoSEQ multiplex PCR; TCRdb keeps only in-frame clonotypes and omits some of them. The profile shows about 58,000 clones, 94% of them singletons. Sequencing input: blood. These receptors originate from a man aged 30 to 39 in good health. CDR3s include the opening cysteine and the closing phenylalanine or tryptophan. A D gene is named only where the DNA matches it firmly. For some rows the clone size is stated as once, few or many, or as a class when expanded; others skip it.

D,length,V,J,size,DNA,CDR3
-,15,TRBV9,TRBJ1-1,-,TGTGCCAGCAGCCCTCGAGGGGGGGTGAACACTGAAGCTTTCTTT,CASSPRGGVNTEAFF
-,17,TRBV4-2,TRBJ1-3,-,TGTGCCAGCAGCCTTCGGGGGGGGATAACCTCTGGAAACACCATATATTTT,CASSLRGGITSGNTIYF
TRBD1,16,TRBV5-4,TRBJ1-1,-,TGTGCCAGCAGCCCCGGGACAGGTCCTCTGAACACTGAAGCTTTCTTT,CASSPGTGPLNTEAFF
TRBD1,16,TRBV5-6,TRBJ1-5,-,TGTGCCAGCAGCCTCCGACAGGGGGTAAGCAATCAGCCCCAGCATTTT,CASSLRQGVSNQPQHF
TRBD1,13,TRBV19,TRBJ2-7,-,TGTGCCAGCCTACAGGGGTCAAACTACGAGCAGTACTTC,CASLQGSNYEQYF
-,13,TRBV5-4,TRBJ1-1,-,TGTGCCAGCAGGGACAACCGGATTACTGAAGCTTTCTTT,CASRDNRITEAFF
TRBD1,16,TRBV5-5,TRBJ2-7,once,TGTGCCAGCAGCGTTCTCTGGGGGACAGCCTCCTACGAGCAGTACTTC,CASSVLWGTASYEQYF
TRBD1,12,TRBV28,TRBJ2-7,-,TGTGCCAGCAGCCGACAGGGTCTCGAGCAGTACTTC,CASSRQGLEQYF
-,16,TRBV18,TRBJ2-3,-,TGTGCCAGCTCACCCCTGGAGGTTCCTAGCACAGATACGCAGTATTTT,CASSPLEVPSTDTQYF
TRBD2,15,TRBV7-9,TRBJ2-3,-,TGTGCCAGCAGCTTAGCGGGAGGGCCGACAGATACGCAGTATTTT,CASSLAGGPTDTQYF
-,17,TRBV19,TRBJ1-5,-,TGTGCCAGTAGTATGACTTCTCCGGGGTTTAGCAATCAGCCCCAGCATTTT,CASSMTSPGFSNQPQHF
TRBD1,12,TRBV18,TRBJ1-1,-,TGTGCCAGCTCATGGACAGGGACTGAAGCTTTCTTT,CASSWTGTEAFF
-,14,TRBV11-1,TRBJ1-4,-,TGTGCCAGCAGCTCCGGAACCTTGATGGAAAAACTGTTTTTT,CASSSGTLMEKLFF
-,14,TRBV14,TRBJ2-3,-,TGTGCCAGCAGCCATAGGGGTGGCACAGATACGCAGTATTTT,CASSHRGGTDTQYF
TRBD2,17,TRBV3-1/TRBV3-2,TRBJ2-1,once,TGTGCCAGCAGCCAACGAACCATAGCGGGGGGCCACAATGAGCAGTTCTTC,CASSQRTIAGGHNEQFF
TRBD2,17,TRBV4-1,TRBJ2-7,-,TGCGCCAGCAGCCAAATTCCGGGACTACCTCATTCCTACGAGCAGTACTTC,CASSQIPGLPHSYEQYF
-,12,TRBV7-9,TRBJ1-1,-,TGTGCCAGCAGCCCGGTTGGTAGTGAAGCTTTCTTT,CASSPVGSEAFF
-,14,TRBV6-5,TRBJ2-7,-,TGTGCCAGCAGAGTTTTGACCGTTCCCTACGAGCAGTACTTC,CASRVLTVPYEQYF
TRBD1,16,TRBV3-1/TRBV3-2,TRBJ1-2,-,TGTGCCAGCAGCCAAGAGAGGCCAGGGGGGACACGCGGCTACACCTTC,CASSQERPGGTRGYTF
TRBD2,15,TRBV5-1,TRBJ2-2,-,TGCGCCAGCAGCTTTACAGCGGGACGAACCGGGGAGCTGTTTTTT,CASSFTAGRTGELFF
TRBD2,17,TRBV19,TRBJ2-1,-,TGTGCCAGTAGTGCGCAGAGGACTAGCCGCTCCTACAATGAGCAGTTCTTC,CASSAQRTSRSYNEQFF
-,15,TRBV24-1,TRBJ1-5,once,TGTGCCACCAGTGAGGCAGGACCGAGCAATCAGCCCCAGCATTTT,CATSEAGPSNQPQHF
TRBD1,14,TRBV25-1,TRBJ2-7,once,TGTGCCAGCAGTCACGGACAGGGAGCCTACGAGCAGTACTTC,CASSHGQGAYEQYF
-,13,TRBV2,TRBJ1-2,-,TGTGCCAGCAGATTCCTGGGGATCGGTGGCTACACCTTC,CASRFLGIGGYTF
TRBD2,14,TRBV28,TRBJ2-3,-,TGTGCCAGCAGTTTAACGGGACTAGCGGGACGGGAGTATTTT,CASSLTGLAGREYF
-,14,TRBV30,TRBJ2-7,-,TGTGCCTGGAATCCCGGAGGCAGGGGCTACGAGCAGTACTTC,CAWNPGGRGYEQYF
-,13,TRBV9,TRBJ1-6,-,TGTGCCAGCAGCTCTGAAGGAGAGTCACCCCTCCACTTT,CASSSEGESPLHF
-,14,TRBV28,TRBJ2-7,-,TGTGCCAGCAGTTTAACAGGGAGCTCCTACGAGCAGTACTTC,CASSLTGSSYEQYF
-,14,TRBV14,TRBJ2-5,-,TGTGCCAGCAGCCAAGAGTCGTACCAAGAGACCCAGTACTTC,CASSQESYQETQYF
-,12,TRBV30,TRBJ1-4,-,TGTGCCTGGAGGGGGTTGTATGAAAAACTGTTTTTT,CAWRGLYEKLFF
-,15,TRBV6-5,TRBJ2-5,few,TGTGCCAGCAGTTTCACTATACCCGGGCAGGAGACCCAGTACTTC,CASSFTIPGQETQYF
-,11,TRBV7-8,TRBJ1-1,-,TGTGCCAGCAGGGAAAACACTGAAGCTTTCTTT,CASRENTEAFF
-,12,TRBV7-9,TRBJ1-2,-,TGTGCCAGCAGCTTGTTTGGGTATGGCTACACCTTC,CASSLFGYGYTF
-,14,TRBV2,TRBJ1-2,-,TGTGCCAGCAGTCACAGCCTACCCACCTATGGCTACACCTTC,CASSHSLPTYGYTF
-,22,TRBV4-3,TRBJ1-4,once,TGCGCCAGCAGCCAAGTTCTGAGCTTCCACGACAGGAAACCTTCAACTAATGAAAAACTGTTTTTT,CASSQVLSFHDRKPSTNEKLFF
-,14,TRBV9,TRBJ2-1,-,TGTGCCAGCAGGTTAGGAATGTTGGGGGATGAGCAGTTCTTC,CASRLGMLGDEQFF
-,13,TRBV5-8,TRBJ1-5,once,TGTGCCAGCAGCTTGGAAGGGATTGGGCCCCAGCATTTT,CASSLEGIGPQHF
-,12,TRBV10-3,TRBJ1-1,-,TGTGCCATCAGTGGGTTGAGCACTGAAGCTTTCTTT,CAISGLSTEAFF
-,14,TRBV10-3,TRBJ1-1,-,TGTGCCATCAGCCAGGGAGGGGGAAACACTGAAGCTTTCTTT,CAISQGGGNTEAFF
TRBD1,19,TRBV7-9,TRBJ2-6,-,TGTGCCAGCAGCAGAAGGACGGGGACAGGGGGCCCTGGGGCCAACGTCCTGACTTTC,CASSRRTGTGGPGANVLTF
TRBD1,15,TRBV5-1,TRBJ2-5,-,TGCGCCAGCAGCTCCTACGGGACAGGTTTCGAGACCCAGTACTTC,CASSSYGTGFETQYF
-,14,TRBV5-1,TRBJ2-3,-,TGCGCCAGCAGCATGGGGGGCACCGCAGATACGCAGTATTTT,CASSMGGTADTQYF
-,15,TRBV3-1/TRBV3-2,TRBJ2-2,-,TGTGCCAGCAGCCAAGGGGCGGCACGGGGAGGGGAGCTGTTTTTT,CASSQGAARGGELFF
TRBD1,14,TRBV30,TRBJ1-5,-,TGTGCCTGGAGCACTGACAGGGGCAATCAGCCCCAGCATTTT,CAWSTDRGNQPQHF
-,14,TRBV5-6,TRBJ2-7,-,TGTGCCAGCAGCTTCCAGAGGGGCAGACACGAGCAGTACTTC,CASSFQRGRHEQYF
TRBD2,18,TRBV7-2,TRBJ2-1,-,TGTGCCAGCAGCTCCCACCCACTAGCGGGGGGCTCCTACAATGAGCAGTTCTTC,CASSSHPLAGGSYNEQFF
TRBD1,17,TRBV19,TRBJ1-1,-,TGTGCCAGTAGTACTCACTTCCGGGACAGAGAGAACACTGAAGCTTTCTTT,CASSTHFRDRENTEAFF
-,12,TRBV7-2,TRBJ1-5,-,TGTGCCAGCAGGGGGGGCAATCAGCCCCAGCATTTT,CASRGGNQPQHF
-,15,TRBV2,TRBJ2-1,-,TGTGCCAGCAGTGCGGCGGAGCCGCTCTACAATGAGCAGTTCTTC,CASSAAEPLYNEQFF
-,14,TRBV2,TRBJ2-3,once,TGTGCCAGCAGTGAACAGGGTTTCACAGATACGCAGTATTTT,CASSEQGFTDTQYF
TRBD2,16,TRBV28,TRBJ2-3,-,TGTGCCAGCAGTCCCGTAGCGGGAGGCGGTACAGATACGCAGTATTTT,CASSPVAGGGTDTQYF
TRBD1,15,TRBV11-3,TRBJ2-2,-,TGTGCCAGCAGCTCCCGACAGGGGAGCACCGGGGAGCTGTTTTTT,CASSSRQGSTGELFF
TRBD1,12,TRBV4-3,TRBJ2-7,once,TGCGCCAGCGGGAAGGACAGGGGGCGGCAGTACTTC,CASGKDRGRQYF
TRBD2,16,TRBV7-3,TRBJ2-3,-,TGTGCCAGCAGCTTGGGACTAGCGGGGGTTACAGATACGCAGTATTTT,CASSLGLAGVTDTQYF
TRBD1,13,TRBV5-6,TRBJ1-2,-,TGTGCCAGCAGCCCAGACAGGGGGCCCGGCTACACCTTC,CASSPDRGPGYTF